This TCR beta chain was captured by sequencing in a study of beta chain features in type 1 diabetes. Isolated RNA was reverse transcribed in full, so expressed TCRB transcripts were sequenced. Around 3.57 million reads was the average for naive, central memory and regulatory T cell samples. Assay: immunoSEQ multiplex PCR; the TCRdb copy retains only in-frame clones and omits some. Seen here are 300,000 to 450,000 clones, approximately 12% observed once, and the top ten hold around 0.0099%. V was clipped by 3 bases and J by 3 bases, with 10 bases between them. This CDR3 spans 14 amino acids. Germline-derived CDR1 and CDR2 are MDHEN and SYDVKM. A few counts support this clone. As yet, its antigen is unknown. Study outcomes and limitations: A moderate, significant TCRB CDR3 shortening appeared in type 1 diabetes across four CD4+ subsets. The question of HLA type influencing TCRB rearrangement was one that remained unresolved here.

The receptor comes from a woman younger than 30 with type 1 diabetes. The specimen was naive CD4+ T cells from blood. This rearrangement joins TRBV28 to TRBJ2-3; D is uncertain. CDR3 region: CASSFPGGTDTQYF. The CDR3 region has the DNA TGTGCCAGCAGTTTTCCGGGTGGAACAGATACGCAGTATTTT.